What follows describes a single TCR beta chain. The source of the sample is a study of blood T cells in healthy people across ages. Next came a second PCR, run for about 7 to 12 cycles, which used a sample-barcoded 5' primer along with a J-beta primer mix. Paired-end reads containing CDR3 totaled no fewer than 3 million for each sample. TCRdb called the 5' RACE reads again in MiXCR, with one record for every CDR3 protein. This table has about 800,000 distinct CDR3 sequences, 58% appearing once. V was clipped by 2 bases and J by 2 bases, with 10 bases between them. Germline loops: CDR1 MNHEY, CDR2 SVGAGI. The CDR3 contains 16 residues.

The receptor comes from a young man in good health. Sequencing used blood. The rearrangement uses TRBV6-5 and TRBJ2-6, with TRBD2 as a possible D gene (5 bases). Written as DNA, the CDR3 is TGTGCCAGCAGTTACGAGCCGAGGGCTGGGGCCAACGTCCTGACTTTC. This encodes CASSYEPRAGANVLTF.